This T cell receptor beta chain derives from a study of CD8 T cells in ankylosing spondylitis. One entry per CDR3 protein results from TCRdb running MiXCR on the 5' RACE reads. The sample consists of fewer than 550,000 distinct CDR3 sequences, 5.3% of them appearing once. Regarding the study as a whole: Blood from ankylosing spondylitis patients appeared to carry a characteristic roughly eight-variant TCR beta motif. Reportedly, matched ankylosing spondylitis synovial fluid was significantly enriched for disease-linked clones. Clones linked to disease, bearing a CD8+ phenotype, were relatively rare in peripheral blood.

In this sample, this clonotype turned up a few times. Its antigen is not known. V lost 0 bases and J 8 bases, leaving 11 bases between the germline ends. Per the germline V gene, CDR1 is SGHRS and CDR2 is YFSETQ. CDR3 length: 13 residues. Sequences were obtained from blood, either unsorted or a sorted T cell fraction (not recorded which). This chain uses TRBV5-1 with TRBJ1-1, with a tentative D call TRBD1 (5 bases). The sequence derives from a male donor with ankylosing spondylitis. The CDR3 region is CASSLGGASEAFF. DNA for the CDR3: TGCGCCAGCAGCTTGGGAGGGGCTTCCGAAGCTTTCTTT. Complete variable domain (other parts from reference TRBV5-1 and TRBJ1-1): KAGVTQTPRYLIKTRGQQVTLSCSPISGHRSVSWYQQTPGQGLQFLFEYFSETQRNKGNFPGRFSGRQFSNSRSEMNVSTLELGDSALYLCASSLGGASEAFFGQGTRLTVV.